This is a list of T cell receptor beta chains from one sample in a study of CD8 T cells in Susac syndrome. TCRdb re-derived calls from the immunoSEQ multiplex PCR reads in MiXCR, one entry per CDR3 protein. The top ten clones hold approximately 0.1% of a sample with approximately 190,000 distinct CDR3 sequences, under 97% of them seen once. The sequenced sample consisted of CD4+ T cells from PBMCs. These receptors were taken from a human donor with Susac syndrome. CDR3s include the opening cysteine and the closing phenylalanine or tryptophan. Each record gives: CDR3 DNA, CDR3 protein, J gene, clone size, D gene, V gene. A D gene is named only where the DNA matches it firmly. A clone size is listed for some rows: how often the clone was seen (once, few, many), or a class if it is expanded.

TGTGCCAGCAGTGAATCGGCAGGGTTGGGTTCACCCCTCCACTTT,CASSESAGLGSPLHF,TRBJ1-6,NA,NA,TRBV2
TGTGCCAGCACAAGGTTTGGGGCAGGGTTGAACACCGGGGAGCTGTTTTTT,CASTRFGAGLNTGELFF,TRBJ2-2,once,NA,TRBV6-1
TGTGCCAGCAGCCCACATGATGGAGGGACAGGACCGAACACTGAAGCTTTCTTT,CASSPHDGGTGPNTEAFF,TRBJ1-1,NA,TRBD1,TRBV7-9
TGCAGTGCTAGTTTGCTCAGGGATCCTAATGAAAAACTGTTTTTT,CSASLLRDPNEKLFF,TRBJ1-4,NA,NA,TRBV20-1
TGTGCCAGCAGTGAATTGATTGAGCAGTTCTTC,CASSELIEQFF,TRBJ2-1,NA,NA,TRBV25-1
TGTGCCAGCAGCTTTGGGGACAATGAGCAGTTCTTC,CASSFGDNEQFF,TRBJ2-1,NA,NA,TRBV7-8
TGTGCCTGGAAGGTGGAAGGGAGCTACGAGCAGTACTTC,CAWKVEGSYEQYF,TRBJ2-7,NA,NA,TRBV30
TGTGCCACCAGTGAAGGAGGGATGGGACAGGGGGGAAAGACCCAGTACTTC,CATSEGGMGQGGKTQYF,TRBJ2-5,NA,TRBD1,TRBV24-1
TGTGCCAGCAGGAAAGCCTTTGCGGGGGAAGGAGGCTACACCTTC,CASRKAFAGEGGYTF,TRBJ1-2,once,NA,TRBV6-6
TGTGCCACCAGTGGCCGAAGGGGCACCGGGGAGCTGTTTTTT,CATSGRRGTGELFF,TRBJ2-2,NA,NA,TRBV24-1
TGCGCCAGCAGCCAAGGGCGGGCCCAAACCCTGTACGAGCAGTACTTC,CASSQGRAQTLYEQYF,TRBJ2-7,NA,NA,TRBV4-1
TGTGCCAGCACCATGGGGACTTACAATGAGCAGTTCTTC,CASTMGTYNEQFF,TRBJ2-1,NA,NA,TRBV12-3/TRBV12-4
TGTGCCAGCAGTTACTCAATTGGCGGGGGGCGAGGCACAGATACGCAGTATTTT,CASSYSIGGGRGTDTQYF,TRBJ2-3,NA,TRBD2,TRBV6-5
TGTGCCAGCAGTGCATCCCAGGGATACGAACAGTACTTC,CASSASQGYEQYF,TRBJ2-7,NA,NA,TRBV2